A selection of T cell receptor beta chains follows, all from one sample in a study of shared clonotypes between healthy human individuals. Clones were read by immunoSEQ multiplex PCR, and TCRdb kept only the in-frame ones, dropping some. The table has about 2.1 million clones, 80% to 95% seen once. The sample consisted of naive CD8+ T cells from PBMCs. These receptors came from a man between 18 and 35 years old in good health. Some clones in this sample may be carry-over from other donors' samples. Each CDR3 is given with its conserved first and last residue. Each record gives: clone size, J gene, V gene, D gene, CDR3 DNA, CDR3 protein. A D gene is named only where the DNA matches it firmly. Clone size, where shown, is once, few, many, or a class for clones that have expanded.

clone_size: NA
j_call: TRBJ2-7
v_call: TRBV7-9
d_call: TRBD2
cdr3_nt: TGTGCCAGCAGCTCGAGGACTAGCGGGAGCTCCTACGAGCAGTACTTC
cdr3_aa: CASSSRTSGSSYEQYF

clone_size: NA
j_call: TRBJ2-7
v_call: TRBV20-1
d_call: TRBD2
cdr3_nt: TGCAGTGCCAGGACTAGCGGGCTCCAGTACTTC
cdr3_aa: CSARTSGLQYF

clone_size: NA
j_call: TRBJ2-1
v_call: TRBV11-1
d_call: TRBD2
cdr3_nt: TGTGCCAGCAGCCAGACTAGCGGGAGGGTCCATGAGCAGTTCTTC
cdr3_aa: CASSQTSGRVHEQFF

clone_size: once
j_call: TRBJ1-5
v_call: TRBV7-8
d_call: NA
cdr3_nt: TGTGCCAGCAGCCGCCCCGAGGGAAATCAGCCCCAGCATTTT
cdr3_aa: CASSRPEGNQPQHF

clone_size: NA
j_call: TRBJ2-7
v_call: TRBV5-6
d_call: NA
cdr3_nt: TGTGCCAGCAGCCTAGGCGGGGAGCAGTACTTC
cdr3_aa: CASSLGGEQYF

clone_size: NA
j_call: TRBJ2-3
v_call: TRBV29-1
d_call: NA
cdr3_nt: TGCAGCGTTGAAGAGATCACAGCGGCAAGGGGCACAGATACGCAGTATTTT
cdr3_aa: CSVEEITAARGTDTQYF

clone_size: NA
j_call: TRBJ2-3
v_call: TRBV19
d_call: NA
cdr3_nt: TGTGCCAGTAGTATAGGCTTACACGACTTCACAGATACGCAGTATTTT
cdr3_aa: CASSIGLHDFTDTQYF

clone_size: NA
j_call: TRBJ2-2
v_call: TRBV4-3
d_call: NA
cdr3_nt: TGCGCCAGCAGCCAAGAAGAGAGCGCGGAGCTGTTTTTT
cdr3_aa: CASSQEESAELFF

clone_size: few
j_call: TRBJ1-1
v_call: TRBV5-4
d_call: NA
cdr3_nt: TGTGCCAGCAGCCCTGGAGGTTGGGGAATCGGTGAAGCTTTCTTT
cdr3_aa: CASSPGGWGIGEAFF

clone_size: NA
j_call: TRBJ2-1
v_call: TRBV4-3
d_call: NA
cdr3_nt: TGCGCCAGCAGCCAGCGGTGGCAGGCGAGCTCCTACAATGAGCAGTTCTTC
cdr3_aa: CASSQRWQASSYNEQFF

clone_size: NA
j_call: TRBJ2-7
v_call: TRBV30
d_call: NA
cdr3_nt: TGTGCCTGCCTAAGGGTGGGGGGCTACGAGCAGTACTTC
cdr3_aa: CACLRVGGYEQYF

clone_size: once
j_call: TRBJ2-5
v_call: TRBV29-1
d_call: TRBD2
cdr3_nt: TGCAGCGTTGAAGGGGCGGGAGAGCTCCAAGAGACCCAGTACTTC
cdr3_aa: CSVEGAGELQETQYF

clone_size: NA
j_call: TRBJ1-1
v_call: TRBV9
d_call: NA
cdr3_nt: TGTGCCAGCAGCGTAGGTGGGCTCGTGAACACTGAAGCTTTCTTT
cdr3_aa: CASSVGGLVNTEAFF

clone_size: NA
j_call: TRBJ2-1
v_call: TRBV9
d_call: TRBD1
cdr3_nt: TGTGCCAGCAGCTTCGCCCGGGACAGGGCTCCAGCGGGCTTCTACAATGAGCAGTTCTTC
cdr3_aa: CASSFARDRAPAGFYNEQFF

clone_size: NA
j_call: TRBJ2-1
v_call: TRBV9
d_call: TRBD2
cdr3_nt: TGTGCCAGCAGCCCAAGGGAGGGACTAGCCAATTACAATGAGCAGTTCTTC
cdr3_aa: CASSPREGLANYNEQFF

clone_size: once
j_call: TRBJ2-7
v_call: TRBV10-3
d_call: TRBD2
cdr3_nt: TGTGCCATCAGGAGGAAACTAGCGGGAGAGGAGGGCTACGACGAGCAGTACTTC
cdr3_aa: CAIRRKLAGEEGYDEQYF

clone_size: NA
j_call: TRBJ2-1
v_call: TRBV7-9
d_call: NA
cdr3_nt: TGTGCCAGCAGCGCCGCAGGGACGGACAATGAGCAGTTCTTC
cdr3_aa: CASSAAGTDNEQFF

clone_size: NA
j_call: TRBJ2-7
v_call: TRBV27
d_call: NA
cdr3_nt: TGTGCCAGCAGTTTACTACCTCATTCCTACGAGCAGTACTTC
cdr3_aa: CASSLLPHSYEQYF

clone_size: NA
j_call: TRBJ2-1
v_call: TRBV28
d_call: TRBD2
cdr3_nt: TGTGCCAGCACAGCGGGGATATACAATGAGCAGTTCTTC
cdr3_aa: CASTAGIYNEQFF

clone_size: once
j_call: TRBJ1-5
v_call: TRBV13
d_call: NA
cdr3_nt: TGTGCCAGCAGCTTAGGCCTGAAGGGGCGCAATCAGCCCCAGCATTTT
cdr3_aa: CASSLGLKGRNQPQHF

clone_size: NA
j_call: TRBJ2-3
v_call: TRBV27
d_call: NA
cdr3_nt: TGTGCCAGCAGTTCCAGGGACAGCACAGATACGCAGTATTTT
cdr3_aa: CASSSRDSTDTQYF

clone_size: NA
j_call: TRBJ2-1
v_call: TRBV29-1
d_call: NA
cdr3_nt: TGCAGCGTTGTCGACAGCAGAAGTTACAATGAGCAGTTCTTC
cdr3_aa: CSVVDSRSYNEQFF

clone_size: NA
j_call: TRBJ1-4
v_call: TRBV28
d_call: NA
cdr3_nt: TGTGCCAGCAGTTTAGTGGGTAGGGAAAAACTGTTTTTT
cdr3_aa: CASSLVGREKLFF

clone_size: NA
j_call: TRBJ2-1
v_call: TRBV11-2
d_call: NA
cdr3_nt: TGTGCCAGCAGCTTAGGAAGTGACTTAACCTACAATGAGCAGTTCTTC
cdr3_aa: CASSLGSDLTYNEQFF

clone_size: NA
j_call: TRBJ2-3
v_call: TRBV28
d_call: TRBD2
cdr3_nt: TGTGCCAGCAGTTTTGCGGGCGGGAGGGGGGCAGATACGCAGTATTTT
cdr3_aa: CASSFAGGRGADTQYF

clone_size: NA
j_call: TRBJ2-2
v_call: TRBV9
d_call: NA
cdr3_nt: TGTGCCAGCAGCGTAGAGGGACGCTGGCCCGGGGAGCTGTTTTTT
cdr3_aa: CASSVEGRWPGELFF

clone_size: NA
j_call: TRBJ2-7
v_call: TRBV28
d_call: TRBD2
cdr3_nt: TGTGCCAGCAGCCGGGGACTAGCAGGTTACGAGCAGTACTTC
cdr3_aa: CASSRGLAGYEQYF

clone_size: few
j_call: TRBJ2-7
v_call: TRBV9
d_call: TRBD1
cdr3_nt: TGTGCCAGCAGCGACCGGGACAGCTACGAGCAGTACTTC
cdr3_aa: CASSDRDSYEQYF

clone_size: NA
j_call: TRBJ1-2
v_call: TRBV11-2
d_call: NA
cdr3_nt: TGTGCCAGCAGCTTTACCCTAGGGGCAGTACCTGACTATGGCTACACCTTC
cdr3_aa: CASSFTLGAVPDYGYTF

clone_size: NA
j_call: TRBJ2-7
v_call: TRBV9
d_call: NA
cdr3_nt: TGTGCCAGCAGCTCCCCCCGAAAGGGGGGACCCTACGAGCAGTACTTC
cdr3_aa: CASSSPRKGGPYEQYF

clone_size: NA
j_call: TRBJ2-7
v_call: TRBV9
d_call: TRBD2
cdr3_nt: TGTGCCAGCAGCGCAGGGACTAGCCCCGACGAGCAGTACTTC
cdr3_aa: CASSAGTSPDEQYF

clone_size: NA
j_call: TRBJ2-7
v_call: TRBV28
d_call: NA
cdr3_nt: TGTGCCAGCAGCTTGGGGATAACAGGGACCGAGCAGTACTTC
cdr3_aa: CASSLGITGTEQYF

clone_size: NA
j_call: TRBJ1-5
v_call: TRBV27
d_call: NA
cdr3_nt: TGTGCCAGCAGTTCTAGGGGGAGCAATCAGCCCCAGCATTTT
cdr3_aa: CASSSRGSNQPQHF

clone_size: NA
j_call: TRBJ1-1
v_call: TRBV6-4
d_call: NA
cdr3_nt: TGTGCCAGCAGTGACTCGATTGGGGGCACTGAAGCTTTCTTT
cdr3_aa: CASSDSIGGTEAFF

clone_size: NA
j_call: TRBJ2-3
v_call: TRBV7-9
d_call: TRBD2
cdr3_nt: TGTGCCAGCAGCCACCCGGGACTATTCACAGATACGCAGTATTTT
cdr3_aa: CASSHPGLFTDTQYF

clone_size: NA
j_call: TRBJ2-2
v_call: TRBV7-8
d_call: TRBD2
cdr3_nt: TGTGCCAGCAGCACCCGACTAGCGGGAGTCACCGGGGAGCTGTTTTTT
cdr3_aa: CASSTRLAGVTGELFF

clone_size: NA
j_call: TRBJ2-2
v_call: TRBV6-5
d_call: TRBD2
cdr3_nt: TGTGCCAGCACGTATACCGGGACTAGCTCGGGGGAGCTGTTTTTT
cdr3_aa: CASTYTGTSSGELFF

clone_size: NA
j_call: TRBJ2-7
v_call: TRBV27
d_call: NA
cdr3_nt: TGTGCCAGCAGTTTCAACCCCTCGGGTCGCGAGCAGTACTTC
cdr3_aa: CASSFNPSGREQYF

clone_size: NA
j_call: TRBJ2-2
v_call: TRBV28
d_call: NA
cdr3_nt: TGTGCCAGCACTATCCCCCGCTCCGCCGGGGAGCTGTTTTTT
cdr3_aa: CASTIPRSAGELFF

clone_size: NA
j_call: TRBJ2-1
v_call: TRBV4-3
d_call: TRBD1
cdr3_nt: TGCGCCAGCAGCCAAGATTCGACAGGGAACTATGAGCAGTTCTTC
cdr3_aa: CASSQDSTGNYEQFF

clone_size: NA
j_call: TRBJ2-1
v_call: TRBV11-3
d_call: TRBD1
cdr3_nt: TGTGCCAGCAGCGTTGGACAGGCTAACTACAATGAGCAGTTCTTC
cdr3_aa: CASSVGQANYNEQFF

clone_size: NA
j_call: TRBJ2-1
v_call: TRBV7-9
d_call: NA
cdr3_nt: TGTGCCAGCAGCCCAAAGTGGTCCTACAATGAGCAGTTCTTC
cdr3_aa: CASSPKWSYNEQFF

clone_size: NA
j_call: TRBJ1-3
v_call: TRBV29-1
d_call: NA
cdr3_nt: TGCAGCGTTGTCGGGGACGTGGGGGGAAACACCATATATTTT
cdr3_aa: CSVVGDVGGNTIYF

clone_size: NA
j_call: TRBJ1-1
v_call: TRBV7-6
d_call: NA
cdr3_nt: TGTGCCAGCAGCTTCCTGAACACTGAAGCTTTCTTT
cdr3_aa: CASSFLNTEAFF

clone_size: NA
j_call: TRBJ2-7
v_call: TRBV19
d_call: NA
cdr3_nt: TGTGCCAGTAGTAAGGAGGGCGACGAGCAGTACTTC
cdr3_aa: CASSKEGDEQYF

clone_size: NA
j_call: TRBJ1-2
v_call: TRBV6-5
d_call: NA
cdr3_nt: TGTGCCAGCAGTTACGACAGCCCCTTAGGGGGCTACACCTTC
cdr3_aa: CASSYDSPLGGYTF

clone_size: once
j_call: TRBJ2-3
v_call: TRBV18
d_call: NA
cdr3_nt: TGTGCCAGCTCACAGAGGCCCCGGGCCACAGATACGCAGTATTTT
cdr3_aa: CASSQRPRATDTQYF

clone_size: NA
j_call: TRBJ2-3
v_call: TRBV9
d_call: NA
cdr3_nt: TGTGCCAGCAGCGCGACGTGGCCGGGCAGAACAGATACGCAGTATTTT
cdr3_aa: CASSATWPGRTDTQYF

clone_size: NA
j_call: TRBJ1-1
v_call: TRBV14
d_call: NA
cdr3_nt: TGTGCCAGCAGCAAGACGTGGCAGGGTAACACTGAAGCTTTCTTT
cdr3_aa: CASSKTWQGNTEAFF

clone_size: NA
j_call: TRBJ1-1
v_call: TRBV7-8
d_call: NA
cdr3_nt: TGTGCCAGCAGCATTAGTATGGAGGGCGGGGTGACTTTCTTT
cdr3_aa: CASSISMEGGVTFF

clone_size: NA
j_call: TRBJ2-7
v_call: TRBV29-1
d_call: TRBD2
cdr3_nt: TGCAGCGTTGCAGCTAGCGGTCTTACTACGTCCTACGAGCAGTACTTC
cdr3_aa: CSVAASGLTTSYEQYF

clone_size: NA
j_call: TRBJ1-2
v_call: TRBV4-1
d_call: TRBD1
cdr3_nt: TGCGCCAGCAGCCAAGAACCCGGGACAGTCTATGGCTACACCTTC
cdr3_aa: CASSQEPGTVYGYTF